The 25 T cell receptor beta chains in this list originate from one sample, sequenced in a study of blood T cell repertoires in COVID-19. The repertoire was sequenced with immunoSEQ multiplex PCR; TCRdb's copy has only in-frame clones and lacks some. Of roughly 100,000 clones detected, 76% appear once; the ten largest clones hold roughly 6%. Sequencing used peripheral blood. Receptors were obtained from a man aged 80 or over with COVID-19, enrolled during active disease.

The chain is built from TRBV11-2 and TRBJ2-7; 8 bases agree with TRBD1. Germline V lookup: CDR1 SGHAT, CDR2 FQNNGV. V shed 1 base and J 3 bases; nucleotides not matched to a gene: 5. The CDR3 has 15 amino acids. CDR3 nucleotides: TGTGCCAGCAGCTTAGCAGGGGGCGAGATCTACGAGCAGTACTTC. Translated: CASSLAGGEIYEQYF.

This sequence joins TRBV19 and TRBJ2-5, with a tentative D call TRBD2 (5 bases). CDR3 length: 14 residues. CDR1 and CDR2 from the germline V gene are LNHDA and SQIVND (reference sequence). Trimming shortened V by 4 bases and J by 5 bases, and 14 bases separated the two germline ends. The CDR3 coding sequence is TGTGCCAGTAGTAATGGACTGTCGGTGGAGACCCAGTACTTC. Translating it yields CASSNGLSVETQYF.

V and J are TRBV19 and TRBJ2-7, with 9 nucleotides matching TRBD2. The CDR3 is 15 amino acids. J gave up 0 bases and V 5 bases, and 5 bases lay outside the gene matches. Germline V lookup: CDR1 LNHDA, CDR2 SQIVND (reference sequence). CDR3 sequence: CASSPRTSVSYEQYF. Written as DNA, the CDR3 is TGTGCCAGTAGTCCTAGGACTAGCGTCTCCTACGAGCAGTACTTC.

The chain combines TRBV27 with TRBJ2-7, with D hard to call. The CDR3 is 16 amino acids. Per germline, CDR1 MNHEY and CDR2 SMNVEV (reference sequence). V dropped 3 bases and J dropped 3 bases, with 18 bases sitting between them. In nucleotides, the CDR3 is TGTGCCAGCAGTTTCTTTGCAGGTAATAACGACTACGAGCAGTACTTC. It yields the protein CASSFFAGNNDYEQYF.

This clone has just a few counts. This rearrangement joins TRBV10-3 to TRBJ1-5; 9 positions agree with TRBD1. CDR1 is ENHRY and CDR2 is SYGVKD in the germline V gene. Losses at the gene ends were 4 bases for V and 2 bases for J; bases not matched to a gene: 3. This CDR3 region has 15 residues. CDR3 DNA: TGTGCCATCAGTGGACAGGGGGGAGGCAATCAGCCCCAGCATTTT. This encodes CAISGQGGGNQPQHF.

V usage is TRBV10-3 and J usage is TRBJ2-2; 11 positions match TRBD2. Germline CDR1 and CDR2: ENHRY and SYGVKD. V dropped 7 bases and J dropped 0; count of bases not matched to a gene: 4. This CDR3 spans 16 amino acids. The CDR3 reads CAITRGLAANTGELFF. The CDR3 DNA reads as TGTGCCATCACTCGGGGACTAGCGGCGAACACCGGGGAGCTGTTTTTT.

This chain uses TRBV9 with TRBJ1-1; D not certain. The CDR3 is 11 residues long. CDR1 SGDLS and CDR2 YYNGEE come from the germline V gene. V was shortened by 3 bases and J by 11 bases, with 11 bases between the two germline ends. DNA of the CDR3: TGTGCCAGCAGCGCTGGTTTGGGCGCTTTCTTT. Translating it yields CASSAGLGAFF.

The gene calls are TRBV12-3 or TRBV12-4 and TRBJ2-1; D possibly corresponds to TRBD2 (6 bases). The length of the CDR3 is 13 residues. Trimming stripped 9 bases from V and 8 bases from J, with 17 bases between. CDR3 in amino acids: CASSAGSFHEQFF. The CDR3 DNA sequence: TGTGCCAGTTCTGCGGGGAGTTTTCATGAGCAGTTCTTC.

V and J are TRBV6-5 and TRBJ2-7, with 13 bases fitting TRBD2. The CDR3 spans 12 residues. V dropped 11 bases and J dropped 6; count of bases not matched to a gene: 4. Germline V gene data show CDR1 as MNHEY and CDR2 as SVGAGI. DNA for the CDR3: TGTGCCGCCGGACTAGCGGGAGCCGAGCAGTACTTC. Translated: CAAGLAGAEQYF.

The chain is built from TRBV10-3 and TRBJ1-2, with D possibly matching TRBD1 (6 bases). CDR1 is ENHRY and CDR2 is SYGVKD in the germline V gene. V lost 10 bases to trimming and J lost 8 bases, with 32 bases between them. The CDR3 is made up of 17 amino acids. The CDR3 region is CATTSGERGFADRGYTF. CDR3 DNA: TGTGCCACGACGTCCGGGGAGAGGGGGTTCGCAGATAGAGGCTACACCTTC.

This clone was found a few times. The V gene is TRBV5-1, the J gene TRBJ2-1; 7 bases match TRBD2. The J segment lost 5 bases and the V segment lost 4 bases, leaving 6 bases of the junction unmatched. CDR3 length equals 14 residues. The germline CDR1 and CDR2 sequences are SGHRS and YFSETQ. CDR3 nucleotides: TGCGCCAGCAGCCCGGGAGGACTGAACAATGAGCAGTTCTTC. This translates into CASSPGGLNNEQFF.

This clone has a handful of counts. As DNA, the CDR3 is TGTGCCAGCAGCGTAGGAACAGGGGGCGGCACCGGGGAGCTGTTTTTT. Amino acids: CASSVGTGGGTGELFF. The chain is built from TRBV9 and TRBJ2-2; the match to TRBD1 covers 9 bases. This CDR3 spans 16 amino acids. The junction had 4 bases not matched to a gene; V was cut back by 0 bases and J by 4 bases. Germline V gene lookup returns CDR1 SGDLS and CDR2 YYNGEE. Full variable domain (outside the CDR3, taken from reference TRBV9 and TRBJ2-2): DSGVTQTPKHLITATGQRVTLRCSPRSGDLSVYWYQQSLDQGLQFLIQYYNGEERAKGNILERFSAQQFPDLHSELNLSSLELGDSALYFCASSVGTGGGTGELFFGEGSRLTVL.

This clone was recorded a few times. CDR3 bases: TGTGCCAGCAGCCGACAGGGTCTGCCCTACGAGCAGTACTTC. Protein: CASSRQGLPYEQYF. The rearrangement uses TRBV7-8 and TRBJ2-7, with 7 bases that match TRBD1. The CDR3 runs 14 residues. Germline lookup yields CDR1 SGHVS and CDR2 FQNEAQ. Trimming took 5 bases from V and 2 from J; bases not matched to a gene: 6.

The chain links TRBV30 to TRBJ2-3, with 7 bases matching TRBD1. From germline, CDR1 is GTSNPN and CDR2 SVGIG (reference sequence). The CDR3 contains 14 residues. Unmatched junction bases numbered 2, after V lost 2 bases and J lost 0 bases. The CDR3 DNA follows: TGTGCCTGGAGTCCGGGACAGAGCACAGATACGCAGTATTTT. The encoded protein is CAWSPGQSTDTQYF.

This clone was observed a handful of times. The V and J genes are TRBV11-3 and TRBJ1-1; no definite D call. The CDR3 totals 13 residues. CDR1 and CDR2 from the germline V gene are SGHNT and YENEEA. V was clipped by 5 bases and J by 0 bases, with 7 bases between them. The CDR3 bases are TGTGCCAGCAGCGGAGGCATGAACACTGAAGCTTTCTTT. Protein sequence: CASSGGMNTEAFF.

This clone appeared many times. The chain has TRBV6-2 or TRBV6-3 and TRBJ2-7, with TRBD2 matching over 9 bases. The CDR3 length is 17 residues. J lost 4 bases, V lost 11 bases, and 21 bases had no gene match. Per germline, CDR1 MNHEY and CDR2 SVGEGT. The CDR3 region has the DNA TGTGCCCGTAGCCGGGGGGGGCGTAGCGGGAGAGGATACGAGCAGTACTTC. It is translated as CARSRGGRSGRGYEQYF.

The gene calls are TRBV4-1 and TRBJ1-6, with D maybe TRBD1 (6 bases). The CDR3 covers 15 residues. V gave up 4 bases and J gave up 0 bases, with 7 bases separating them. Germline V gives CDR1 MGHRA, CDR2 YSYEKL. CDR3 residues: CASSPDSSYNSPLHF. The DNA for the CDR3 is TGCGCCAGCAGCCCGGACAGCTCCTATAATTCACCCCTCCACTTT.

The chain is built from TRBV25-1 and TRBJ1-6; TRBD1 matches at 8 bases. The germline V gene encodes CDR1 MGHDK and CDR2 SYGVNS. V trimming: 6 bases; J trimming: 8 bases; junction bases outside the gene matches: 3. The CDR3 covers 13 residues. In DNA form, the CDR3 reads TGTGCCAGCAGGGACAGGGAGGATTCACCCCTCCACTTT. Its protein is CASRDREDSPLHF.

This chain joins TRBV6-2 or TRBV6-3 and TRBJ2-7, with 9 bases aligning to TRBD2. Germline CDR1 reads MNHEY; CDR2 reads SVGEGT. J was trimmed by 6 bases and V by 2 bases; bases with no gene match: 5. CDR3 length equals 14 residues. CDR3 nucleotides: TGTGCCAGCAGTTACGCGGGAGGGCTGGGCGAGCAGTACTTC. It specifies CASSYAGGLGEQYF.

The V call is TRBV15, the J call TRBJ2-7, with TRBD1 matching over 7 bases. The length of the CDR3 is 13 residues. Germline trimming cut 3 bases from V and 7 bases from J; bases unmatched to any gene: 6. Germline CDR1 LNHNV, CDR2 YYDKDF (reference sequence). The CDR3 protein is CATSRGTGEEQYF. CDR3 DNA sequence: TGTGCCACCAGCAGGGGCACAGGGGAGGAGCAGTACTTC.

The chain is built from TRBV15 and TRBJ2-5, with 8 bases matching TRBD1. The germline gives CDR1 LNHNV, CDR2 YYDKDF (reference sequence). The ends lost 5 bases at V and 4 bases at J; junction bases unmatched: 9. CDR3 length: 15 residues. CDR3 nucleotide sequence: TGTGCCACCAGCGATCGACAGGGGATAAGAGAGACCCAGTACTTC. It specifies CATSDRQGIRETQYF.

J is TRBJ1-2 and V is TRBV2, with a tentative D call TRBD1 (5 bases). The germline CDR1 and CDR2 sequences are SNHLY and FYNNEI. The CDR3 is 13 amino acids. Trimming took 7 bases from V and 1 from J, leaving 10 bases between them. Here the CDR3 reads CASNLGGNYGYTF. In nucleotides, the CDR3 is TGTGCCAGCAACTTGGGGGGTAACTATGGCTACACCTTC.

V is TRBV27 and J is TRBJ2-3, with D possibly TRBD2 on 6 matching bases. The CDR3 covers 15 residues. Germline V lookup: CDR1 MNHEY, CDR2 SMNVEV (reference sequence). Trimming removed 7 bases from V and 5 bases from J, with 19 bases in between. The CDR3 coding sequence is TGTGCCAGCACGGGGCGGGGACCGGGGTTAGATACGCAGTATTTT. Its translation: CASTGRGPGLDTQYF.

The chain is built from TRBV5-1 and TRBJ1-5; 7 nucleotides agree with TRBD1. V dropped 0 bases and J dropped 5; count of bases not matched to a gene: 2. The germline CDR1 and CDR2 sequences are SGHRS and YFSETQ. This CDR3 contains 14 residues. CDR3 in amino acids: CASSLGGTDQPQHF. CDR3 sequence (DNA): TGCGCCAGCAGCTTGGGAGGGACAGATCAGCCCCAGCATTTT.

At least ten counts were recorded for this clone. The chain recombines TRBV5-6 with TRBJ2-5, with 9 positions matching TRBD2. J gave up 0 bases and V 7 bases, and 10 bases lay outside the gene matches. The germline V gene encodes CDR1 SGHDT and CDR2 YYEEEE. This CDR3 region has 16 residues. The chain's CDR3 is CASFWWVAGDQETQYF. The CDR3 coding sequence is TGTGCCAGCTTTTGGTGGGTAGCGGGAGACCAAGAGACCCAGTACTTC.